One sample yielded the 8 T cell receptor beta chains listed below, sequenced in a study of shared clonotypes between healthy human individuals. TCRdb keeps only in-frame clones here, not all; method: immunoSEQ multiplex PCR. The sample lists some 2.1 million clones; 85% to 95% were seen once. The material sequenced was naive CD4+ T cells sorted from blood. The subset here: CD45RA+ positively selected. These receptors originate from a man in his late teens or twenties in good health.

CDR3 in DNA: TGTGCCAGCAGCTTTGGCCAGCAGATCCAAGAGACCCAGTACTTC. The encoded protein is CASSFGQQIQETQYF. This chain links TRBV7-9 with TRBJ2-5; the D is unclear. CDR3 length: 15 residues. V lost 3 bases and J 1 base, leaving 12 bases between the germline ends. Germline V gene lookup returns CDR1 SEHNR and CDR2 FQNEAQ (reference sequence).

This clone was counted a few times. The same CDR3 can be traced to other DNA sequences in this sample. V and J are TRBV5-4 and TRBJ2-5; 14 bases are a match to TRBD2. CDR3 length equals 16 residues. The germline V gene has CDR1 SGHNT and CDR2 YYREEE (reference sequence). V lost 0 bases to trimming and J lost 5 bases; unmatched junction nucleotides: 3. CDR3 in DNA: TGTGCCAGCAGCTTGGGACTAGCGGGGGGGCAGGAGACCCAGTACTTC. Protein product: CASSLGLAGGQETQYF.

The chain employs TRBV6-1 and TRBJ2-1, with TRBD1 matching 10 bases. Per germline, CDR1 MNHNS and CDR2 SASEGT. With V trimmed by 6 bases and J by 12 bases, 11 bases remained unmatched. This CDR3 is 14 amino acids long. CDR3: CASSAGTGDSGQFF. CDR3 nucleotides: TGTGCCAGCAGCGCCGGGACAGGGGACAGTGGGCAGTTCTTC.

Regarding this clone: Different DNA sequences within this sample yield the same CDR3. For the CDR3, the DNA is TGTGCCAGCAGTTACGGACAGGGGACCTACGAGCAGTACTTC. This encodes CASSYGQGTYEQYF. The chain is built from TRBV6-5 and TRBJ2-7, with 9 bases fitting TRBD1. Trimming removed 2 bases from V and 2 bases from J; junction bases left unmatched: 1. Germline V gene data show CDR1 as MNHEY and CDR2 as SVGAGI. This CDR3 has 14 amino acids.

The gene calls are TRBV6-1 and TRBJ1-5; no reliable D call. CDR1 and CDR2 from the germline V gene are MNHNS and SASEGT. This CDR3 is 14 amino acids long. V was shortened by 4 bases and J by 3 bases, with 10 bases between the two germline ends. CDR3 sequence reads: CASSVVGNNQPQHF. CDR3 DNA sequence: TGTGCCAGCAGTGTGGTCGGGAACAATCAGCCCCAGCATTTT.

CDR3: CASSLAGEPSYEQYF. Written as DNA, the CDR3 is TGCGCCAGCAGCTTGGCTGGGGAACCCTCCTACGAGCAGTACTTC. The chain has TRBV5-1 and TRBJ2-7, with unresolved D. The germline V and J ends were trimmed by 0 bases and 0 bases, with 10 bases remaining between them. The CDR3 loop spans 15 amino acids. Germline CDR1 is SGHRS and CDR2 is YFSETQ. The variable domain in full, completed from reference TRBV5-1 and TRBJ2-7, reads KAGVTQTPRYLIKTRGQQVTLSCSPISGHRSVSWYQQTPGQGLQFLFEYFSETQRNKGNFPGRFSGRQFSNSRSEMNVSTLELGDSALYLCASSLAGEPSYEQYFGPGTRLTVT.

This chain links TRBV7-9 with TRBJ2-7; 7 bases are a match to TRBD2. The CDR3 is made up of 16 amino acids. Germline V gives CDR1 SEHNR, CDR2 FQNEAQ (reference sequence). J gave up 3 bases and V 2 bases, and 10 bases lay outside the gene matches. The CDR3 sequence is CASSLYPRGGYYEQYF. Written as DNA, the CDR3 is TGTGCCAGCAGCTTATACCCCCGCGGGGGATACTACGAGCAGTACTTC.

This chain uses TRBV2 with TRBJ2-7; possibly TRBD2 for D (5 bases). This CDR3 comprises 12 residues. Trimming pared 4 bases from V and 7 bases from J, leaving 11 bases between. Germline V gene sequence: CDR1 SNHLY, CDR2 FYNNEI. The chain's CDR3 is CASSAEGWEQYF. The CDR3 DNA sequence: TGTGCCAGCAGTGCTGAGGGCTGGGAGCAGTACTTC.